One sample yielded the 26 T cell receptor beta chains listed below, sequenced in a study of CD8+ T cells in alopecia areata. Markers used for sorting pooled cutaneous lymph node cells were CD4, CD8alpha, NKG2D, NKG2ACE and others. Sequencing relied on a cDNA template that was reverse transcribed from extracted RNA. Here immunoSEQ multiplex PCR was the method, and the copy in TCRdb shows in-frame clones only, minus some. This sample includes about 270,000 clones with no singletons; its ten biggest clones take up approximately 1.2%. Material for sequencing was CD4+ T cells sorted from a lymph node. These receptors all stem from a C3H/HeJ mouse with alopecia areata. As its MHC haplotype, the strain has H2-k.

This clone was seen at least ten times. The germline and genes are mouse ones. The CDR3 goes on 4 residues after the read ends, and that part is filled in from the germline J gene. V is TRBV17 and J is TRBJ2-5, with TRBD1 matching 7 bases. The trim removed 7 bases at V and 2 bases at J, leaving 3 bases unmatched. Germline CDR1 MNHDT, CDR2 YYDKIL. CDR3 length: 13 amino acids. Incomplete CDR3 DNA: TGTGCTAGCATGGGACAGCCCCAAGAC. Encoded protein: CASMGQPQD. The full CDR3 is CASMGQPQDTQYF.

This clone was seen a few times. The genes are named according to mouse. The DNA ends 4 residues before the CDR3 does, and the rest of the CDR3 is filled in from the germline J gene. The rearrangement links TRBV19 to TRBJ2-4; TRBD1 matches at 8 bases. Germline V gives CDR1 FNHDT, CDR2 SITEND (reference sequence). V trimming: 1 base; J trimming: 2 bases; junction bases outside the gene matches: 6. The CDR3 covers 16 residues. The part of the CDR3 DNA that was read is TGTGCCAGCAGTATACGCAGGGGGCGGAATCAAAAC. This gives the protein CASSIRRGRNQN. The whole CDR3 protein is CASSIRRGRNQNTLYF.

This clone has a count of ten or more. Here the gene names and germline are mouse. The CDR3 is cut off 4 residues early in the read; its end comes from the germline J gene. This same CDR3 is encoded by further DNA sequences in the sample. The chain employs TRBV17 and TRBJ2-7, with 9 bases identical to TRBD2. CDR3 length: 14 residues. J gave up 1 base and V 6 bases, and 4 bases lay outside the gene matches. Germline CDR1 and CDR2: MNHDT and YYDKIL. The covered CDR3 bases are TGTGCTAGCAGAACTGGGGGGTCGTCCTAT. Residues: CASRTGGSSY. The full CDR3 protein reads CASRTGGSSYEQYF.

With respect to this clone: Genes and germline are mouse. The CDR3 extends 4 residues past the end of the read, so its final part is completed from the germline J gene. The V and J genes are TRBV19 and TRBJ2-1, with D possibly TRBD1 on 5 matching bases. This CDR3 contains 15 residues. The germline CDR1 and CDR2 sequences are FNHDT and SITEND (reference sequence). CDR3 sequence: CASSIWAREKAEQFF. The CDR3 bases that were read are TGTGCCAGCAGTATATGGGCCAGGGAGAAGGCT.

This clone was counted between two and nine times. Mouse gene names and germline throughout. The sequence runs out 4 residues before the end of the CDR3; the remainder is reconstructed from the germline J gene. The V and J genes are TRBV13-1 and TRBJ2-1; the match to TRBD1 covers 7 bases. Germline V gene sequence: CDR1 NSHNY, CDR2 SYGAGN. V was pared by 1 base and J by 1 base, with 2 bases of the junction left unmatched. The length of the CDR3 is 15 residues. The covered CDR3 bases are TGTGCCAGCAGTGATCAGGGACAGAACTATGCT. Its protein is CASSDQGQNYA. The full CDR3 protein reads CASSDQGQNYAEQFF.

This clone occurred a few times. Gene names refer to mouse genes. The sequenced fragment ends 3 residues before the CDR3 boundary, so the rest is inferred from the germline J gene. The rearrangement uses TRBV1 and TRBJ1-6; D unresolved. TRBJ1-6 has ORF status, its function being uncertain. CDR1 is NSQYPW and CDR2 is LRSPGD in the germline V gene (reference sequence). CDR3 length equals 15 residues. Between the trimmed V and J ends, which lost 3 bases and 4 bases, there was a span of 10 bases. CDR3 loop: CTCSAAMGYNSPLYF. The covered CDR3 bases are TGCACCTGCAGTGCCGCGATGGGGTATAATTCGCCC.

This clone was seen a handful of times. Germline and genes: mouse. Sequencing ends 4 residues short of the CDR3 end; the germline J gene provides the rest. This chain links TRBV13-2 with TRBJ2-7; D ambiguous. Trimming cost V 0 bases and J 0 bases, with 7 bases left between them. This CDR3 has 14 amino acids. Germline V gives CDR1 NNHNN, CDR2 SYGAGS (reference sequence). CDR3 protein: CASGDVVGSYEQYF. Incomplete CDR3 DNA: TGTGCCAGCGGTGATGTAGTGGGCTCCTAT.

Comments on this clone: Gene names are the mouse ones. The CDR3 end is not reached by the read, which stops 4 residues before it; the germline J gene fills it in. The sample carries other DNA sequences with the same CDR3. The rearrangement links TRBV12-1 to TRBJ1-2, with D perhaps TRBD1 (6 bases). CDR1 SGHSN and CDR2 HYEKVE come from the germline V gene. The CDR3 sequence is 14 residues long. Between the trimmed V and J ends, which lost 0 bases and 2 bases, there was a span of 9 bases. The CDR3 region is CASSLAGANSDYTF. CDR3 DNA, as far as it was read: TGTGCCAGCTCTCTCGCAGGGGCCAACTCC.

For this clone: Gene names follow the mouse nomenclature. The CDR3 goes on 4 residues after the read ends, and that part is filled in from the germline J gene. V usage is TRBV31 and J usage is TRBJ2-4, with D maybe TRBD1 (5 bases). Germline assignment: CDR1 GKSSPN and CDR2 SITVG. CDR3 size: 13 residues. CDR3 region: CAWSEGQKNTLYF. CDR3 DNA (partial): TGTGCCTGGAGTGAAGGACAAAAAAAC. The variable domain in full, with the rest retrieved from reference TRBV31 and TRBJ2-4, is AQTIHQWPVAEIKAVGSPLSLGCTIKGKSSPNLYWYWQATGGTLQQLFYSITVGQVESVVQLNLSASRPKDDQFILSTEKLLLSHSGFYLCAWSEGQKNTLYFGAGTRLSVL.

The table lists this clone with a few counts. The listed genes are named as in mouse. The CDR3 is cut off 4 residues early in the read; its end comes from the germline J gene. This same CDR3 is encoded by further DNA sequences in the sample. The chain couples TRBV19 to TRBJ2-4, with D perhaps TRBD1 (5 bases). Germline loops: CDR1 FNHDT, CDR2 SITEND (reference sequence). The CDR3 contains 12 residues. The CDR3 spells CASSRQKNTLYF. The DNA read from the CDR3 is TGTGCCAGCAGTAGACAGAAAAAC.

Concerning this clone: The gene names here belong to mouse. The read comes to an end 4 residues before the CDR3 does, leaving the germline J gene to fill in the end. Other nucleotide sequences from this sample produce the same CDR3. The chain uses TRBV19 and TRBJ1-2; possibly TRBD1 for D (6 bases). The V gene's germline CDR1 is FNHDT and CDR2 SITEND (reference sequence). The CDR3 is 14 amino acids. V gave up 2 bases and J gave up 0 bases, with 8 bases separating them. The CDR3 sequence is CASSMTGSNSDYTF. Incomplete CDR3 DNA: TGTGCCAGCAGTATGACAGGTTCAAACTCC.

On this clone: Gene names and germline match the mouse. Read data end 4 residues before the CDR3 end; the end is taken from the germline J gene. The J gene is TRBJ2-2, the V gene TRBV1; D perhaps matches TRBD1 (6 bases). Deletions cut 1 base from V and 3 bases from J, with 9 bases between. Germline CDR1 and CDR2: NSQYPW and LRSPGD (reference sequence). The CDR3 spans 15 residues. This CDR3 is CTCSAGKGDTGQLYF. CDR3 bases read: TGCACCTGCAGTGCAGGGAAGGGGGACACCGGG.

On this clone: Germline and genes here are mouse. The read stops 4 residues short of the end of the CDR3; the missing end is completed from the germline J gene. The chain links TRBV5 to TRBJ2-1; 9 nucleotides agree with TRBD2. Losses at the gene ends were 1 base for V and 0 bases for J; bases not matched to a gene: 1. The length of the CDR3 is 16 residues. Germline-derived CDR1 and CDR2 are LGHNA and YNLKQL (reference sequence). Here the CDR3 reads CASSQGGLGNYAEQFF. The part of the CDR3 DNA that was read is TGTGCCAGCAGCCAAGGGGGACTGGGTAACTATGCT.

This clone has just a few counts. Gene names and germline match the mouse. The CDR3 extends 4 residues past the end of the read, so its final part is completed from the germline J gene. The genes are TRBV5 and TRBJ2-5, with 10 bases aligning to TRBD1. Germline values: CDR1 LGHNA, CDR2 YNLKQL (reference sequence). V shed 0 bases and J 2 bases; nucleotides not matched to a gene: 8. CDR3 length equals 18 residues. The DNA read from the CDR3 is TGTGCCAGCAGCCAAGATCCCTGGGACAGGGGAGGCCAAGAC. Encoded protein: CASSQDPWDRGGQD. The entire CDR3 reads CASSQDPWDRGGQDTQYF.

This clone was detected a few times. All gene names here are mouse names. The read terminates 4 residues before the CDR3 end, so the remaining end is supplied by the germline J gene. This chain joins TRBV13-1 and TRBJ2-4, with 10 bases aligning to TRBD2. The CDR3 sequence is 14 residues long. CDR1 and CDR2 from the germline V gene are NSHNY and SYGAGN. The CDR3 bases that were read are TGTGCCAGCAGCTATGACTGGGGGGAAAAC. This codes for CASSYDWGEN. The entire CDR3 is CASSYDWGENTLYF.

As concerns this clone: Gene names are mouse gene names. The DNA ends 4 residues before the CDR3 does, and the rest of the CDR3 is filled in from the germline J gene. The genes are TRBV1 and TRBJ2-1; perhaps TRBD1 as D (5 bases). This CDR3 has 13 amino acids. Germline CDR1 NSQYPW, CDR2 LRSPGD (reference sequence). The V and J ends lost 4 bases and 3 bases respectively, with 7 bases between them. The CDR3 sequence: CTCSEGSYAEQFF. Partial CDR3 DNA: TGCACCTGCAGTGAGGGGTCCTATGCT. The entire variable domain, with the rest obtained from reference TRBV1 and TRBJ2-1, is as follows: VTLLEQNPRWRLVPRGQAVNLRCILKNSQYPWMSWYQQDLQKQLQWLFTLRSPGDKEVKSLPGADYLATRVTDTELRLQVANMSQGRTLYCTCSEGSYAEQFFGPGTRLTVL.

This clone appeared a few times. The gene names here belong to mouse. Read coverage stops 4 residues before the CDR3 terminus; the germline J gene supplies the remainder. The V gene is TRBV17, the J gene TRBJ2-7; possible D gene TRBD1, 5 bases. CDR3 length equals 15 residues. V was pared by 0 bases and J by 2 bases, with 11 bases between. From germline, CDR1 is MNHDT and CDR2 YYDKIL. This chain's CDR3 is CASSRDRGQTYEQYF. The DNA read from the CDR3 is TGTGCTAGCAGTAGAGATCGCGGACAAACCTAT.

For this clone: Mouse gene names apply. The read terminates 4 residues ahead of where the CDR3 ends, so the germline J gene completes it. The rearrangement joins TRBV19 to TRBJ2-5; the D gene is possibly TRBD1 (6 bases). Germline assignment: CDR1 FNHDT and CDR2 SITEND (reference sequence). The CDR3 has 12 amino acids. V gave up 6 bases and J gave up 1 base, with 6 bases separating them. Incomplete CDR3 DNA: TGTGCCAGCAACAGGGACCAAGAC. Protein product: CASNRDQD. The full-length CDR3 reads as CASNRDQDTQYF.

This clone was detected a few times. The genes are named according to mouse. Read data end 4 residues before the CDR3 end; the end is taken from the germline J gene. The rearrangement joins TRBV13-3 to TRBJ2-2, with 8 bases fitting TRBD1. After removal of 2 bases from V and 4 bases from J, the junction contained 7 bases not matched to a gene. The CDR3 consists of 16 residues. CDR1 NNHDY and CDR2 SYVADS come from the germline V gene. CDR3 region: CASSDRTGLGTGQLYF. The sequenced CDR3 bases are TGTGCCAGCAGTGACCGGACAGGGTTGGGCACCGGG.

Turning to this clone: Given a much more abundant clone one base away, this may be a read error. The gene names given are mouse names. The read falls 4 residues short of the CDR3 end, and the missing part is taken from the germline J gene. This chain connects TRBV13-3 to TRBJ2-2; 9 bases agree with TRBD1. The CDR3 totals 15 residues. From germline, CDR1 is NNHDY and CDR2 SYVADS. V lost 3 bases to trimming and J lost 1 base; unmatched junction nucleotides: 1. CDR3 region: CASSGTGENTGQLYF. The CDR3 DNA, read in part, is TGTGCCAGCAGTGGGACAGGGGAAAACACCGGG.

This clone was counted only a few times. Gene names denote mouse genes. The DNA ends 4 residues before the CDR3 does, and the rest of the CDR3 is filled in from the germline J gene. This rearrangement joins TRBV13-1 to TRBJ2-3; 8 bases are a match to TRBD1. The ends lost 1 base at V and 3 bases at J; junction bases unmatched: 4. This CDR3 has 15 amino acids. In germline, CDR1 is NSHNY, CDR2 SYGAGN. The CDR3 loop reads CASSDPGGKAETLYF. CDR3 DNA (partial): TGTGCCAGCAGTGATCCAGGGGGCAAGGCAGAA.

Worth noting for this clone: Genes and germline are mouse. With the read ending 4 residues before the CDR3 end, the germline J gene is used to fill in that end. The chain couples TRBV5 to TRBJ2-3, with D maybe TRBD2 (6 bases). Trimming took off 0 bases at V and 1 base at J, with 11 bases between the two ends. The CDR3 runs to 16 residues. The germline V gene has CDR1 LGHNA and CDR2 YNLKQL (reference sequence). CDR3 amino acids: CASSQDIWGGAETLYF. The sequenced CDR3 bases are TGTGCCAGCAGCCAAGATATCTGGGGAGGTGCAGAA.

This clone has more than one count but fewer than ten. The gene symbols are mouse symbols. The CDR3 end falls 4 residues outside the read, so it is completed with the germline J gene. The V call is TRBV3, the J call TRBJ2-5; 9 positions agree with TRBD2. CDR3 size: 19 residues. Germline trimming cut 0 bases from V and 3 bases from J; bases unmatched to any gene: 13. Germline-derived CDR1 and CDR2 are SNHLY and FYNGKV (reference sequence). The CDR3 is CASSLALSNWGVKQDTQYF. CDR3 DNA (partial): TGTGCCAGCAGCTTAGCGCTAAGCAACTGGGGGGTGAAGCAAGAC.

In regard to this clone: Gene names refer to mouse genes. The CDR3 end lies 4 residues beyond the end of the read and is filled in from the germline J gene. The chain joins TRBV13-2 to TRBJ2-3, with a possible D match to TRBD1 (6 bases). Trimming stripped 2 bases from V and 0 bases from J, with 10 bases between. CDR1 and CDR2 (germline): NNHNN, SYGAGS (reference sequence). This CDR3 region has 15 residues. The CDR3 here is CASGDQGRSAETLYF. The sequenced part of the CDR3 DNA is TGTGCCAGCGGTGACCAGGGGAGGAGTGCAGAA.

Worth noting for this clone: Gene and germline names: mouse. From the germline J gene comes the end of the CDR3, since the read stops 3 residues before it. At the DNA level, this CDR3 is encoded by other sequences in the same sample as well. V gene TRBV1 combines with J gene TRBJ1-6; tentative D call: TRBD1 (6 bases). TRBJ1-6 qualifies as an ORF whose function is uncertain. Looked up from germline, CDR1 is NSQYPW and CDR2 is LRSPGD (reference sequence). The CDR3 sequence is 15 residues long. V was cut by 2 bases and J by 3 bases, with 8 bases left in between. CDR3 sequence reads: CTCSARDIYNSPLYF. CDR3 bases read: TGCACCTGCAGTGCAAGGGACATCTATAATTCGCCC.

A few counts support this clone. Gene names denote mouse genes. The CDR3 end falls 4 residues outside the read, so it is completed with the germline J gene. V usage is TRBV1 and J usage is TRBJ2-7; possible D gene TRBD1, 5 bases. CDR3 size: 14 residues. Germline CDR1 NSQYPW, CDR2 LRSPGD (reference sequence). Trimming shortened V by 1 base and J by 1 base, and 8 bases separated the two germline ends. This CDR3 reads CTCSAGQPSYEQYF. Incomplete CDR3 DNA: TGCACCTGCAGTGCAGGACAGCCTTCCTAT.